This T cell receptor (beta chain) stems from a study of shared clonotypes between healthy human individuals. Study-wide points: Clonotype sharing among donors was expected to depend on sequencing depth. Represented diversity, genetic and exposure-history alike, was limited by few donors.

Produced via immunoSEQ multiplex PCR; TCRdb's table is partial and in-frame only. The sample consists of 2 million to 3 million clones, roughly 93% of them appearing once. Adult donors, all healthy and HIV-negative, had no recent acute infections or vaccinations. The CDR3 is made up of 15 amino acids. In germline, CDR1 is SGHAT, CDR2 FQNNGV. V lost 1 base to trimming and J lost 4 bases, with 13 bases between them. About this clone: What it recognizes is unknown.

V and J are TRBV11-2 and TRBJ2-5, with a possible D match to TRBD2 (7 bases). This TCR was recovered from a man aged 18 to 35 in good health. Some clones in this sample may be carry-over from other donors' samples. Sequencing input: naive CD4+ T cells from PBMCs. Subset noted: CD45RA+ positively selected. The CDR3 DNA is TGTGCCAGCAGCTTAGCGCAGGGGAGGGGAGAGACCCAGTACTTC. Amino acid sequence: CASSLAQGRGETQYF.